Shown below are 3 T cell receptor beta chains from a single sample sequenced in a study of shared clonotypes between healthy human individuals. The assay was immunoSEQ multiplex PCR, and TCRdb's table has in-frame clones only and misses some. Found here are about 1,900,000 clones, about 95% of them singletons; the top ten hold around 1%. It was CD45RO-negative cells, positively selected for CCR7, that made up naive CD8 cells, with terminally differentiated effector memory CD45RA+ cells excluded. Sequenced material: naive CD8+ T cells sorted from blood. Receptor source: a man aged 18 to 30 in good health.

V gene TRBV6-1 combines with J gene TRBJ1-1; no firm D call. The CDR3 length is 14 residues. Trimming left V 7 bases short and J 3 bases short, with 15 bases between. Germline CDR1 MNHNS, CDR2 SASEGT. The CDR3 DNA follows: TGTGCCAGCAATTGGGCGGGAACAGACACTGAAGCTTTCTTT. Translated, it gives CASNWAGTDTEAFF.

This clone was recorded only once. The chain recombines TRBV10-3 with TRBJ2-7; either TRBD1 or TRBD2 may supply D (6 bases each). This CDR3 has 18 amino acids. V shed 3 bases and J shed 1 base, with 22 bases lying between them. Germline loops: CDR1 ENHRY, CDR2 SYGVKD. CDR3 in amino acids: CAISEFLEILGGSYEQYF. The CDR3 DNA reads TGTGCCATCAGTGAATTCCTGGAGATCCTAGGGGGGTCCTACGAGCAGTACTTC.

This clone occurred once. The V gene is TRBV20-1, the J gene TRBJ1-1, with unresolved D. The germline CDR1 and CDR2 sequences are DFQATT and SNEGSKA (reference sequence). V dropped 7 bases and J dropped 3 bases, with 9 bases sitting between them. The CDR3 has 11 residues. The CDR3 DNA is TGCAGTGGCCTCGGCGACACTGAAGCTTTCTTT. As protein: CSGLGDTEAFF.